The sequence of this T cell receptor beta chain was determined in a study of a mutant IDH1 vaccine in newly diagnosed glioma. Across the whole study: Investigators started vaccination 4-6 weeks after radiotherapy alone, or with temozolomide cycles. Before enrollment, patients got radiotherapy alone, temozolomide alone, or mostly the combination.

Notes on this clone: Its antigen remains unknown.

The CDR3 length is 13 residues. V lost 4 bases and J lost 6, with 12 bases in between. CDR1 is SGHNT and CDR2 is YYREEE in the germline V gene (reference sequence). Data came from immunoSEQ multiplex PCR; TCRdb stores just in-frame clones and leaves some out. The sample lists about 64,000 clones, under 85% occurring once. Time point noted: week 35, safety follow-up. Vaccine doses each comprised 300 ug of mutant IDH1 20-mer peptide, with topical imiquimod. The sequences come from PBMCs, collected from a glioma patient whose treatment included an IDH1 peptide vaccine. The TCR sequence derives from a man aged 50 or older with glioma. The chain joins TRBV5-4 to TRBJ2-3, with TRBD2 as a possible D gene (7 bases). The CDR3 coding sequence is TGTGCCAGCAGCCCCGAGGGGGGGGATACGCAGTATTTT. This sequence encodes CASSPEGGDTQYF. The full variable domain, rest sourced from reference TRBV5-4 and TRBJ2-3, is ETGVTQSPTHLIKTRGQQVTLRCSSQSGHNTVSWYQQALGQGPQFIFQYYREEENGRGNFPPRFSGLQFPNYSSELNVNALELDDSALYLCASSPEGGDTQYFGPGTRLTVL.